These 24 T cell receptor delta chains came from one sample sequenced in a study of Vδ1+ human thymocytes. Study-level findings and limits: In the thymus, TRG and TRD repertoires looked highly polyclonal with Gaussian CDR3 lengths.

Extracted RNA was reverse transcribed into cDNA. Pooled V-gene forward primers with one constant-region reverse primer generated the CDR3 amplicons by multiplex PCR. TCRdb reanalyzed the multiplex PCR reads using CATT. Here the sample spans more than 50,000 delta-chain clones, about 15% being singletons. These receptors lack a known antigen. The source material was Vdelta1+ gamma-delta thymocytes from the thymus. The sample's subset: FACS-sorted CD3+ TCRalphabeta- TCRVdelta1+ TCRVdelta2- thymocytes. These receptors were obtained from a girl in the first two years of life who had congenital heart surgery.

This chain links TRDV1 with TRDJ1; 10 bases map to TRDD3. The CDR3 extends over 18 amino acids. The junction had 12 bases not matched to a gene; V was cut back by 3 bases and J by 2 bases. CDR1 is TSWWSYY and CDR2 is QGS in the germline V gene. CDR3 residues: CALGDPLRTGGCTDKLIF. CDR3 nucleotides: TGTGCTCTTGGGGATCCGCTTCGTACTGGGGGATGTACCGATAAACTCATCTTT.

J is TRDJ1 and V is TRDV1; 12 bases line up with TRDD3. The CDR3 has 22 residues. The trim removed 0 bases at V and 2 bases at J, leaving 19 bases unmatched. Per germline, CDR1 TSWWSYY and CDR2 QGS. The CDR3 sequence: CALGELGLSYTYWGILTDKLIF. In nucleotides, the CDR3 is TGTGCTCTTGGGGAACTAGGACTCTCCTATACCTACTGGGGGATACTTACCGATAAACTCATCTTT.

V and J are TRDV1 and TRDJ1; 13 nucleotides line up with TRDD3. CDR1 TSWWSYY and CDR2 QGS come from the germline V gene. The ends lost 5 bases at V and 0 bases at J; junction bases unmatched: 27. This CDR3 is 24 amino acids long. CDR3: CALGREAIPYPKLGDTPYTDKLIF. CDR3 nucleotides: TGTGCTCTTGGGCGGGAAGCTATTCCATACCCGAAACTGGGGGATACGCCTTACACCGATAAACTCATCTTT.

V and J are TRDV1 and TRDJ1; 10 nucleotides agree with TRDD3. CDR3 length equals 22 residues. The V gene end was trimmed by 5 bases and the J gene end by 2 bases; junction bases not matched to a gene: 26. Germline CDR1 is TSWWSYY and CDR2 is QGS. CDR3 DNA: TGTGCTCTTGGGCCCCCCAAACCCCCTAGTACCGGGGGATACGCGGGAACCGATAAACTCATCTTT. Amino acid sequence: CALGPPKPPSTGGYAGTDKLIF.

This clone was seen once. The V and J genes are TRDV2 and TRDJ1, with TRDD3 matching over 9 bases. Germline V lookup: CDR1 GEAIGNYY, CDR2 EKD. With V trimmed by 0 bases and J by 0 bases, 7 bases remained unmatched. The CDR3 is 17 residues long. CDR3: CACDTILGDTYTDKLIF. Written as DNA, the CDR3 is TGTGCCTGTGACACCATACTAGGGGATACGTACACCGATAAACTCATCTTT.

The chain employs TRDV1 and TRDJ1; 9 positions match TRDD2. Unmatched junction bases numbered 12, after V lost 4 bases and J lost 0 bases. The CDR3 length is 18 residues. CDR1 and CDR2 from the germline V gene are TSWWSYY and QGS. CDR3 sequence reads: CALGATFLLRADTDKLIF. CDR3 bases: TGTGCTCTTGGGGCCACCTTCCTACTGAGGGCGGACACCGATAAACTCATCTTT.

Points on this clone: Relative to the germline gene, one junction end is altered; a read error may explain this. This sequence joins TRDV2 and TRDJ1, with TRDD3 matching over 9 bases. This CDR3 region has 17 residues. The germline V gene has CDR1 GEAIGNYY and CDR2 EKD. The CDR3 loop is CACGTDNWGTRGHKLIF. The CDR3 DNA reads TGTGCCTGTGGCACCGATAACTGGGGGACTCGGGGCCATAAACTCATCTTT.

A few counts support this clone. The rearrangement links TRDV1 to TRDJ1; D remains unclear. The CDR3 spans 12 residues. V was pared by 5 bases and J by 7 bases, with 11 bases between. From germline, CDR1 is TSWWSYY and CDR2 QGS. The CDR3 protein is CALGNPPSKLIF. The DNA of the CDR3 is TGTGCTCTTGGGAACCCCCCGTCTAAACTCATCTTT.

Note on this clone: One junction end disagrees with the germline gene, perhaps due to a read error. The rearrangement links TRDV1 to TRDJ1; D is unresolved. This CDR3 comprises 15 residues. Germline V CDR1 and CDR2: TSWWSYY, QGS. CDR3 coding DNA: TGTGCTCTTGGGGAAAAGAGGACGAGGACCGATAAACGCATCTTT. Protein sequence: CALGEKRTRTDKRIF.

V gene TRDV1 combines with J gene TRDJ1, with unresolved D. With 4 bases removed from V and 0 bases from J, the gap between germline ends came to 6 bases. The CDR3 consists of 13 residues. The germline V gene encodes CDR1 TSWWSYY and CDR2 QGS. The DNA for the CDR3 is TGTGCTCTTGGGGTCCAACACACCGATAAACTCATCTTT. Translated, it gives CALGVQHTDKLIF.

This clone was counted only a few times. V gene TRDV1 combines with J gene TRDJ1; D is perhaps TRDD3 (6 bases). Germline CDR1 reads TSWWSYY; CDR2 reads QGS. The CDR3 has 14 residues. With 6 bases removed from V and 0 bases from J, the gap between germline ends came to 11 bases. CDR3 in amino acids: CALGRVGDTDKLIF. The DNA of the CDR3 is TGTGCTCTTGGCAGAGTGGGGGACACCGATAAACTCATCTTT.

The gene calls are TRDV1 and TRDJ1; TRDD3 matches at 8 bases. J gave up 0 bases and V 0 bases, and 21 bases lay outside the gene matches. The CDR3 totals 22 residues. CDR1 is TSWWSYY, CDR2 QGS, per germline. CDR3 region: CALGELRPPVSGWGRYTDKLIF. The CDR3 DNA reads TGTGCTCTTGGGGAACTCCGACCCCCAGTCTCGGGCTGGGGGAGGTACACCGATAAACTCATCTTT.

The chain joins TRDV1 to TRDJ1; 9 nucleotides line up with TRDD3. V lost 3 bases to trimming and J lost 4 bases; unmatched junction nucleotides: 15. CDR3 length: 18 residues. Germline assignment: CDR1 TSWWSYY and CDR2 QGS. CDR3 loop: CALGDSALGDFSCDKLIF. The DNA of the CDR3 is TGTGCTCTTGGGGATTCTGCTCTGGGGGATTTCTCCTGCGATAAACTCATCTTT.

The rearrangement links TRDV1 to TRDJ4, with 12 bases matching TRDD3. This CDR3 is built from 21 residues. Germline CDR1 is TSWWSYY and CDR2 is QGS. V lost 5 bases, J lost 0 bases, and 22 bases stayed unmatched. The CDR3 region is CALGNPRFSQLGDTGTRPLIF. CDR3 DNA sequence: TGTGCTCTTGGGAACCCACGCTTCTCCCAACTGGGGGATACCGGGACCAGACCCCTGATCTTT.

This clone appeared a few times. The rearrangement uses TRDV2 and TRDJ1; 12 bases agree with TRDD3. With 3 bases clipped from V and 3 bases from J, the junction kept 19 bases outside the gene matches. The germline CDR1 and CDR2 sequences are GEAIGNYY and EKD. CDR3 size: 20 residues. CDR3 in amino acids: CACDPLIYLLWGIRSDKLIF. The CDR3 DNA is TGTGCCTGTGACCCCTTGATCTACCTTCTCTGGGGGATACGCTCCGATAAACTCATCTTT.

Remarks on this clone: A much larger clone differs by one base, so this may be a read error. The rearrangement links TRDV2 to TRDJ1; no reliable D call. The ends were cut back, 3 bases at V and 7 bases at J, with 17 bases in the middle. The CDR3 loop spans 14 amino acids. Germline CDR1 reads GEAIGNYY; CDR2 reads EKD. Here the CDR3 reads CACDSRTEGVKLIF. In DNA, the CDR3 is TGTGCCTGTGACTCGAGGACTGAGGGAGTTAAACTCATCTTT.

J is TRDJ1 and V is TRDV1; 8 bases match TRDD2. Unmatched junction bases numbered 25, after V lost 2 bases and J lost 2 bases. This CDR3 contains 22 residues. Germline V lookup: CDR1 TSWWSYY, CDR2 QGS. CDR3 region: CALGESGLPKKLGPPGTDKLIF. CDR3 nucleotide sequence: TGTGCTCTTGGGGAATCCGGCCTTCCTAAAAAGTTGGGCCCCCCGGGAACCGATAAACTCATCTTT.

There are a few counts of this clone. V is TRDV1 and J is TRDJ1; no clear D gene. The CDR3 runs 15 residues. V was clipped by 0 bases and J by 7 bases, with 15 bases between them. From germline, CDR1 is TSWWSYY and CDR2 QGS. The CDR3 sequence: CALGELGGAASKLIF. DNA for the CDR3: TGTGCTCTTGGGGAACTAGGAGGGGCGGCTAGTAAACTCATCTTT.

This clone showed up just a few times. The V call is TRDV1, the J call TRDJ1; 12 bases align to TRDD3. The ends lost 1 base at V and 0 bases at J; junction bases unmatched: 27. Germline V gives CDR1 TSWWSYY, CDR2 QGS. CDR3 size: 25 residues. The CDR3 reads CALGEQGRFRSSLLGDTGYTDKLIF. In nucleotides, the CDR3 is TGTGCTCTTGGGGAACAGGGCCGCTTTCGATCTTCCTTACTGGGGGATACTGGATACACCGATAAACTCATCTTT.

The table lists this clone with a few counts. The chain combines TRDV1 with TRDJ1; the D is unclear. CDR3 size: 17 residues. CDR1 TSWWSYY and CDR2 QGS come from the germline V gene. V shed 2 bases and J shed 5 bases, with 21 bases lying between them. CDR3 amino acids: CALGEFSHAETPDKLIF. In nucleotides, the CDR3 is TGTGCTCTTGGGGAATTCAGTCACGCCGAGACGCCGGATAAACTCATCTTT.

This clone was counted between two and nine times. The chain employs TRDV1 and TRDJ1, with 12 bases fitting TRDD3. Looked up from germline, CDR1 is TSWWSYY and CDR2 is QGS. The CDR3 sequence is 24 residues long. V lost 3 bases to trimming and J lost 2 bases; unmatched junction nucleotides: 28. CDR3 nucleotide sequence: TGTGCTCTTGGGGATTCCTTCCTATACCTTTCGCTGGGGGATACGCCACCCATAACCGATAAACTCATCTTT. Translation gives CALGDSFLYLSLGDTPPITDKLIF.

This chain links TRDV1 with TRDJ1; TRDD3 is a possible D gene (7 bases). The CDR3 sequence is 23 residues long. V lost 2 bases and J lost 0, with 34 bases in between. Germline values: CDR1 TSWWSYY, CDR2 QGS. Written as DNA, the CDR3 is TGTGCTCTTGGGGAATGGGAAGGATCCTACGTACTGGGGAGCCTGGGGTACACCGATAAACTCATCTTT. This translates into CALGEWEGSYVLGSLGYTDKLIF.

This chain connects TRDV1 to TRDJ1, with D perhaps matching TRDD2 or TRDD3 (8 bases each). Germline V gene sequence: CDR1 TSWWSYY, CDR2 QGS. Trimming left V 3 bases short and J 2 bases short, with 34 bases between. The CDR3 has 22 amino acids. The CDR3 spells CALGDLDTSYLGWGTSTDKLIF. DNA for the CDR3: TGTGCTCTTGGGGATCTTGACACTTCCTACTTGGGCTGGGGGACCTCTACCGATAAACTCATCTTT.

The chain couples TRDV1 to TRDJ1; 9 positions match TRDD2. The CDR3 is 17 residues long. V lost 3 bases to trimming and J lost 3 bases; unmatched junction nucleotides: 11. Germline CDR1 is TSWWSYY and CDR2 is QGS. CDR3 sequence: CALGDPPSYVGPDKLIF. The CDR3 coding sequence is TGTGCTCTTGGGGATCCTCCTTCCTACGTAGGCCCCGATAAACTCATCTTT.